A single sample gave rise to the 5 T cell receptor beta chains below, sequenced in a study of regulatory T cells in long-lasting Graves disease. Building of the TCR beta libraries involved iRepertoire HTBI primers and Arm-PCR of CDR3 regions. TCRdb independently ran MiXCR on the multiplex PCR reads; one entry per CDR3 protein. The data contain about 660,000 distinct CDR3 sequences, roughly 30% of them seen just once; the ten biggest clones take up 35% to 55%. The sample's time point: persistent/refractory GD, antithyroid drugs over 5 years with positive TRAb. RNA from PBMCs was the source of the TCR library. Here the sequenced sample was peripheral blood mononuclear cells (PBMCs), taken when the disease was refractory, from a patient treated with antithyroid drugs. The source is a female donor with Graves disease.

This clonotype appeared a few times. CDR3 bases: TGCAGTGCTAGGAAACAGGGTGAAAAACTGTTTTTT. Translating it yields CSARKQGEKLFF. The J gene is TRBJ1-4, the V gene TRBV20-1, with a possible D match to TRBD1 (6 bases). Trimming left V 3 bases short and J 7 bases short, with 9 bases between. This CDR3 spans 12 amino acids. Germline V gives CDR1 DFQATT, CDR2 SNEGSKA (reference sequence).

This clonotype was picked up a small number of times. The chain is built from TRBV12-3 or TRBV12-4 and TRBJ1-1; TRBD1 might be the D (6 bases). V was shortened by 7 bases and J by 3 bases, with 12 bases between the two germline ends. The CDR3 contains 13 residues. The chain's CDR3 is CASTLGAYTEAFF. In nucleotides, the CDR3 is TGTGCCAGCACCTTGGGGGCTTACACTGAAGCTTTCTTT.

This clonotype was recorded many times. V is TRBV6-5 and J is TRBJ2-7, with TRBD1 as a possible D gene (6 bases). Per the germline V gene, CDR1 is MNHEY and CDR2 is SVGAGI. Trimming removed 2 bases from V and 2 bases from J, with 7 bases in between. The CDR3 totals 13 residues. The CDR3 loop reads CASSYNRAYEQYF. The CDR3 coding sequence is TGTGCCAGCAGTTACAACAGGGCCTACGAGCAGTACTTC.

This clonotype was counted between two and nine times. J is TRBJ1-5 and V is TRBV19; D not resolved. Trimming stripped 7 bases from V and 7 bases from J, with 14 bases between. Germline CDR1 LNHDA, CDR2 SQIVND (reference sequence). CDR3 length: 13 residues. The CDR3 DNA follows: TGTGCCAGTACCGCAGAGCCCTTGCAGCCCCAGCATTTT. It is translated as CASTAEPLQPQHF.

Many counts were recorded for this clonotype. The chain is built from TRBV12-3 or TRBV12-4 and TRBJ1-5; TRBD1 is a possible D gene (5 bases). V lost 6 bases and J 6 bases, leaving 18 bases between the germline ends. The CDR3 length is 15 residues. For the CDR3, the DNA is TGTGCCAGCAGGGGGAGTGGAGGGGTGGGTCAGCCCCAGCATTTT. Protein product: CASRGSGGVGQPQHF.